This T cell receptor (beta chain) stems from a study of CD8 T cells in Susac syndrome. Background on the study: The Susac syndrome patients were therapy-naive, on corticosteroids, or on intravenous immunoglobulin alone at blood draw.

An input of roughly 0.45 to 1 ug of RNA was subjected to reverse transcription using random hexamers. TCR beta CDR3 was amplified by immunoSEQ covering 54 Vbeta and 13 Jbeta. From the immunoSEQ multiplex PCR reads, TCRdb called clonotypes with MiXCR, one entry per CDR3 protein. The sample includes tens of thousands of distinct CDR3 sequences, about 95% of them seen just once. Germline CDR1 is SGHAT and CDR2 is FQNNGV. The CDR3 totals 16 residues. Between the trimmed V and J ends, which lost 5 bases and 3 bases, there was a span of 20 bases. CD8+ and CD4+ T cells circulating in blood were sequenced for TCR beta.

The specimen sequenced was CD4+ T cells from PBMCs. The origin of this receptor is a human donor with Susac syndrome. The chain is built from TRBV11-2 and TRBJ2-7; D might be TRBD1 or TRBD2, each matching 5 bases. The CDR3 sequence is CASSLQEGSSGYEQYF. The CDR3 DNA reads as TGTGCCAGCAGCCTTCAAGAGGGGTCTTCCGGCTACGAGCAGTACTTC. Supplemented by reference TRBV11-2 and TRBJ2-7, the full variable domain reads EAGVAQSPRYKIIEKRQSVAFWCNPISGHATLYWYQQILGQGPKLLIQFQNNGVVDDSQLPKDRFSAERLKGVDSTLKIQPAKLEDSAVYLCASSLQEGSSGYEQYFGPGTRLTVT.